This paragraph covers one T cell receptor (beta chain) sequence. Antigen unknown. The study ran its PCR with 60 Vbeta and 13 Jbeta primers. TCRdb's copy holds only in-frame clones and misses some; the assay was immunoSEQ multiplex PCR. The sample has around 110,000 clones, approximately 70% seen once; the top ten hold 8% to 9.5%. This specimen belongs to a study of cytomegalovirus exposure and HLA in healthy donors. General study results and limits: Rare sequences made up most TCRs, while some public TCRs were found in many donors. A link between a missense DCLRE1C variant and TCR beta V- and J-gene trimming emerged from a later analysis.

Deletions cut 5 bases from V and 13 bases from J, with 18 bases between. Per germline, CDR1 SGHTA and CDR2 FQGNSA. The CDR3 covers 14 residues. The chain joins TRBV7-2 to TRBJ2-6; TRBD1 might be the D (6 bases). Sample: PBMCs. The source is a woman between 40 and 55 years old in good health and CMV-seropositive. CDR3 DNA: TGTGCCAGCAGCCCGGACAGTCAAAACGGGGTCCTGACTTTC. Translated: CASSPDSQNGVLTF.